This T cell receptor (beta chain) was identified in a study of control samples from healthy donors and cancer patients (dated by TCRdb to 2020 to 2021). Concerning this clone itself: This receptor's antigen is unknown. Base qualities are not at hand, and no much larger clone is one base apart. Other DNA sequences within the sample encode an identical CDR3.

The library was made by the immunoSEQ multiplex PCR assay. TCRdb's version of the immuneACCESS table is confined to in-frame rearrangements and falls short of the full clone set. An unresolved V gene accounts for under half of the shortfall where checked; the remainder is of unknown origin. Recorded for this sample are 60,000 to 95,000 clones; around 84% of them occurred a single time. The top ten constitute about 15% of the sample. The receptor was isolated from a man aged 50-60 years in good health. The specimen sequenced was blood.

In nucleotides, the sequence is TGTGCCAGCAGTGACCGTAGCGGGAGAGGGGAGACCCAGTACTTC. Its amino acids are CASSDRSGRGETQYF. This chain is built from TRBV2 and TRBJ2-5; 9 bases in between match TRBD2. Trimmed from V: 3 bases; trimmed from J: 5 bases; junction bases lacking a gene match: 7. Per the germline V gene, SNHLY is the CDR1 and FYNNEI is the CDR2. The CDR3, cysteine through phenylalanine, is 15 amino acids long. Just the 45-base CDR3 DNA is kept, in frame starting at base 1.